Listed below are T cell receptor beta chains from one sample, sequenced in a study of cytomegalovirus exposure and HLA in healthy donors. Here immunoSEQ multiplex PCR was the method, and the copy in TCRdb shows in-frame clones only, minus some. The sample's table shows about 54,000 clones. Material for sequencing was PBMCs. The receptors were sampled from a woman between 35 and 50 years old in good health and CMV-seronegative. Both conserved end residues are part of each CDR3. A D gene is named only where the DNA matches it firmly. Size tells how often a clone was seen (once, few, many) or the class of an expanded clone, and some rows leave it out.

abundance	d_gene	j_gene	len	v_gene	CDR3nt	CDR3aa
NA	NA	TRBJ1-3	14	TRBV6-5	TGTGCCAGCTTCGGGGGTATCTCTGGAAACACCATATATTTT	CASFGGISGNTIYF
NA	TRBD2	TRBJ2-3	18	TRBV19	TGTGCCAGTAGTCCCCGGACTAGCGGGTCCCTTAGCACAGATACGCAGTATTTT	CASSPRTSGSLSTDTQYF
NA	TRBD2	TRBJ2-7	15	TRBV19	TGTGCCAGTAGTATACCGAGCGGGAGTGGGTACGAGCAGTACTTC	CASSIPSGSGYEQYF
NA	TRBD1	TRBJ2-5	15	TRBV28	TGTGCCAGCAGGGTAGGGGGCGTAGGCCAAGAGAACCAGTACTTC	CASRVGGVGQENQYF
medium-sized	NA	TRBJ2-1	15	TRBV28	TGTGCCAGTCTGTCGTTAGCGGACCAGAGGAATGAGCAGTTCTTC	CASLSLADQRNEQFF
NA	NA	TRBJ2-6	16	TRBV2	TGTGCCAGCAGTCCTTACAGGGCGTCAGGGGCCAACGTCCTGACTTTC	CASSPYRASGANVLTF
NA	TRBD1	TRBJ2-7	14	TRBV2	TGTGCCAGCAAACGGGACAGGGAAAACGGGGAGCAGTACTTC	CASKRDRENGEQYF
NA	NA	TRBJ1-2	14	TRBV2	TGTGCCAGCAGTGAGTTAGCATCTTTTCCGGGCTACACCTTC	CASSELASFPGYTF
NA	TRBD1	TRBJ1-1	16	TRBV7-8	TGTGCCAGCGGAAGTCGGGGACAGCCTTCGAACACTGAAGCTTTCTTT	CASGSRGQPSNTEAFF
NA	TRBD1	TRBJ2-7	14	TRBV29-1	TGCAGCGTTGAAACGGGACAGGGTGCCTACGAGCAGTACTTC	CSVETGQGAYEQYF
NA	TRBD2	TRBJ2-3	13	TRBV6-6	TGTGCCAGCAGTTCTCCGGGACTAGTATCGCAGTATTTT	CASSSPGLVSQYF
NA	NA	TRBJ2-7	17	TRBV28	TGTGCCAGCACTCTCACGACGTCAGACAGTGGTGAATACGAGCAGTACTTC	CASTLTTSDSGEYEQYF
NA	NA	TRBJ1-1	14	TRBV28	TGTGCCAGCAGTTTGGAGACAGGGAACACTGAAGCTTTCTTT	CASSLETGNTEAFF
NA	NA	TRBJ2-3	15	TRBV5-1	TGCGCCAGCAGCTTGGTTGGGGATACGGGGGATACGCAGTATTTT	CASSLVGDTGDTQYF
NA	NA	TRBJ2-1	14	TRBV19	TGTGCCACCGGCCCCCAGGGCTCCTACAATGAGCAGTTCTTC	CATGPQGSYNEQFF
NA	TRBD1	TRBJ2-5	16	TRBV5-1	TGCGCCAGCAGCACCGGACAGGGGGCACGGTGGGAGACCCAGTACTTC	CASSTGQGARWETQYF
NA	NA	TRBJ1-5	14	TRBV28	TGTGCCAGCACTCCGTACGAGCCCAATCAGCCCCAGCATTTT	CASTPYEPNQPQHF
NA	NA	TRBJ1-3	15	TRBV4-2	TGTGCCAGCAGCCAATTAAGGGGTTCTGGAAACACCATATATTTT	CASSQLRGSGNTIYF
NA	NA	TRBJ1-5	12	TRBV7-9	TGTGCCAGCAGCTTAGTAGAACAGCCCCAGCATTTT	CASSLVEQPQHF
NA	NA	TRBJ1-6	15	TRBV5-6	TGTGCCAGCAGCTCAGGGGTAACGTATAATTCACCCCTCCACTTT	CASSSGVTYNSPLHF
NA	TRBD2	TRBJ2-3	16	TRBV30	TGTGCCTGGAGTAGTGGGCGGGGGGCGAGTCTAGATAAGCAGTATTTT	CAWSSGRGASLDKQYF
NA	NA	TRBJ1-6	11	TRBV20-1	TGCAGTGCCACAGGGTTATCACCCCTCCACTTT	CSATGLSPLHF
NA	NA	TRBJ1-1	13	TRBV6-6	TGTGCCAGCAGTTTCGGTGAGGACACTGAAGCTTTCTTT	CASSFGEDTEAFF
NA	TRBD1	TRBJ1-2	15	TRBV6-1	TGTGCCAGCACTTCCCGGGACAGGGGTAACTATGGCTACACCTTC	CASTSRDRGNYGYTF
NA	TRBD2	TRBJ2-3	16	TRBV7-2	TGTGCCAGCAGCCGCTCCCTAGCGGGGGCTGGGGATACGCAGTATTTT	CASSRSLAGAGDTQYF
NA	TRBD2	TRBJ2-7	16	TRBV6-6	TGTGCCAGCAGTTACGGGGCCGGGGGGGCGCCGAGGGAGCAGTACTTC	CASSYGAGGAPREQYF
NA	NA	TRBJ2-7	13	TRBV2	TGTGCCAGCACCCCCGGGACATCCTACGAGCAGTACTTC	CASTPGTSYEQYF
NA	NA	TRBJ1-2	14	TRBV6-1	TGTGCCAGCAGTGCCCCTGGGGAGCCGAATGGCTACACCTTC	CASSAPGEPNGYTF
NA	TRBD2	TRBJ2-1	15	TRBV6-6	TGTGCCAGCACCCCACTAGCGGGAGGGATCAATGAGCAGTTCTTC	CASTPLAGGINEQFF
NA	NA	TRBJ1-5	14	TRBV18	TGTGCCAGCTCACACTCGAGGGGCAATCAGCCCCAGCATTTT	CASSHSRGNQPQHF
NA	NA	TRBJ1-5	13	TRBV7-8	TGTGCCAGCAGCCCTTACTCAGGTCCGCCCCAGCATTTT	CASSPYSGPPQHF
NA	NA	TRBJ1-2	11	TRBV30	TGTGCCTGGAGTGGAGGAGCTGGCTACACCTTC	CAWSGGAGYTF
NA	NA	TRBJ1-1	15	TRBV6-5	TGTGCCAGCAGGCCACACAGGGTTTGGGACACTGAAGCTTTCTTT	CASRPHRVWDTEAFF
NA	NA	TRBJ1-1	13	TRBV5-1	TGCGCCAGCAGGGGAGGGGCAAACACTGAAGCTTTCTTT	CASRGGANTEAFF
NA	TRBD2	TRBJ2-1	16	TRBV7-6	TGTGCCAGCAGCTTTAGGGGGACTAGCGGGAGCGATGAGCAGTTCTTC	CASSFRGTSGSDEQFF
NA	TRBD1	TRBJ2-5	16	TRBV19	TGTGCCAGTAGTATAGGGACAGGTAGAATAGAAGAGACCCAGTACTTC	CASSIGTGRIEETQYF
NA	NA	TRBJ1-3	13	TRBV28	TGTGCCAGCAGGCGGACAGCTGGAAACACCATATATTTT	CASRRTAGNTIYF
NA	TRBD2	TRBJ2-7	16	TRBV7-7	TGTGCCAGCAGCGGCCGGGGGGTGGGCTGGCCCTACGAGCAGTACTTC	CASSGRGVGWPYEQYF
NA	NA	TRBJ1-2	14	TRBV6-4	TGTGCCAGCAGTCCGGAAAGGCAGGGTCATGGCTACACCTTC	CASSPERQGHGYTF
NA	TRBD1	TRBJ2-2	14	TRBV6-5	TGTGCCAGCAGGGGACAGCCTCACACCGGGGAGCTGTTTTTT	CASRGQPHTGELFF
NA	NA	TRBJ2-1	15	TRBV7-3	TGTGCCAGCAGCTCAGGAAGCGGAAACTACAATGAGCAGTTCTTC	CASSSGSGNYNEQFF
NA	NA	TRBJ1-5	15	TRBV6-1	TGTGCCAGCAGTGACAGTGGCAGGGGCCTAAAGCCCCAGCATTTT	CASSDSGRGLKPQHF
NA	NA	TRBJ1-1	15	TRBV18	TGTGCCAGCTCATCCGACCAACAGGGACGGCTTGAAGCTTTCTTT	CASSSDQQGRLEAFF
NA	TRBD2	TRBJ2-7	16	TRBV19	TGTGCCAGTAGTATAGAGGCGGGAGGGGTCTCCTACGAGCAGTACTTC	CASSIEAGGVSYEQYF
NA	NA	TRBJ1-2	14	TRBV7-2	TGTGCCAGCAGCTTAGAGTCCGGGGATCGTGGCTACACCTTC	CASSLESGDRGYTF
NA	TRBD1	TRBJ1-1	15	TRBV28	TGTGCCAGCAGTTTGGACAGGGTAATGAACACTGAAGCTTTCTTT	CASSLDRVMNTEAFF
NA	TRBD2	TRBJ2-3	14	TRBV30	TGTGCCTGGAGTGTAATCGAGCGGGGAGATACGCAGTATTTT	CAWSVIERGDTQYF
NA	NA	TRBJ2-1	14	TRBV19	TGTGCCAGTAGCTCCCGAACAGGGTACGGTGAGCAGTTCTTC	CASSSRTGYGEQFF
NA	NA	TRBJ1-2	13	TRBV2	TGTGCCAGCAGTCTGGACAGCGTCTATGGCTACACCTTC	CASSLDSVYGYTF
NA	NA	TRBJ2-5	11	TRBV7-9	TGTGCCAGCAGCCCCATCGAGGTGGGGTACTTC	CASSPIEVGYF
NA	TRBD2	TRBJ2-7	14	TRBV7-2	TGTGCCAGCAGCTTTCAGGCTAGCGGGTACGAGCAGTACTTC	CASSFQASGYEQYF
NA	NA	TRBJ1-1	15	TRBV30	TGTGCCTGGAGTAGGCAGACGACTATGAACACTGAAGCTTTCTTT	CAWSRQTTMNTEAFF
NA	NA	TRBJ2-7	13	TRBV4-1	TGCGCCAGCAGTCAGGGGGGAATTGAAGGGCAGTACTTC	CASSQGGIEGQYF
NA	TRBD1	TRBJ1-4	13	TRBV29-1	TGCAGCGTGGGGACAGGGATGAGTGAAAAACTGTTTTTT	CSVGTGMSEKLFF
NA	NA	TRBJ2-3	16	TRBV5-1	TGCGCCAGCAGCTTGATCCAGGGTGGTGAGACAGATACGCAGTATTTT	CASSLIQGGETDTQYF
NA	TRBD2	TRBJ2-3	15	TRBV19	TGTGCCAGTAGCCAACTAGCGGGAGTTCTTTATACGCAGTATTTT	CASSQLAGVLYTQYF
NA	NA	TRBJ2-7	15	TRBV5-1	TGCGCCAGCAGCTTGGCCGGGGGTTTATCCTACGAGCAGTACTTC	CASSLAGGLSYEQYF
NA	NA	TRBJ1-4	16	TRBV6-5	TGTGCCAGCAGTTATTACGTCCGGACTAGTCGGGAAAAACTGTTTTTT	CASSYYVRTSREKLFF
NA	NA	TRBJ2-7	15	TRBV6-5	TGTGCCAGCAGTTCACTTAGCGTAAGCTCCTACGAGCAGTACTTC	CASSSLSVSSYEQYF